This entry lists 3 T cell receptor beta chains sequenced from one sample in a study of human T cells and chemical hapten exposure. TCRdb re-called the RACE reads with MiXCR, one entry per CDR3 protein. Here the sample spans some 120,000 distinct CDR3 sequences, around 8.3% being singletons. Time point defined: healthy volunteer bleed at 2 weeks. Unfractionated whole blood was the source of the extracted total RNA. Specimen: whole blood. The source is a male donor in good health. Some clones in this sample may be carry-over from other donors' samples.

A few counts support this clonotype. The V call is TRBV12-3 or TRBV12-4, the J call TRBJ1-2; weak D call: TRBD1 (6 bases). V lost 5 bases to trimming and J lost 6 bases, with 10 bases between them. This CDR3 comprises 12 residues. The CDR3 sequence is CASSRSGDGYTF. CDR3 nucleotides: TGTGCCAGCAGTAGGTCAGGGGATGGCTACACCTTC.

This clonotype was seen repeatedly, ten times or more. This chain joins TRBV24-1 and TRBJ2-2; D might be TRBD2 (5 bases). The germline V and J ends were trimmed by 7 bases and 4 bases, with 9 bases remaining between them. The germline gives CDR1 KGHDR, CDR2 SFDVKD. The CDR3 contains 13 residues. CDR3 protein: CATREDSTGELFF. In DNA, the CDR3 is TGTGCCACCAGGGAGGATTCCACCGGGGAGCTGTTTTTT.

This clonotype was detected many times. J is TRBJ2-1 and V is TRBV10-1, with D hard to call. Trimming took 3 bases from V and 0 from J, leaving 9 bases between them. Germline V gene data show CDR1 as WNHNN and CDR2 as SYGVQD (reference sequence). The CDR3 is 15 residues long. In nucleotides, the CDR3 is TGCGCCAGCAGTGATGGCTCCGGCTCCTACAATGAGCAGTTCTTC. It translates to CASSDGSGSYNEQFF.